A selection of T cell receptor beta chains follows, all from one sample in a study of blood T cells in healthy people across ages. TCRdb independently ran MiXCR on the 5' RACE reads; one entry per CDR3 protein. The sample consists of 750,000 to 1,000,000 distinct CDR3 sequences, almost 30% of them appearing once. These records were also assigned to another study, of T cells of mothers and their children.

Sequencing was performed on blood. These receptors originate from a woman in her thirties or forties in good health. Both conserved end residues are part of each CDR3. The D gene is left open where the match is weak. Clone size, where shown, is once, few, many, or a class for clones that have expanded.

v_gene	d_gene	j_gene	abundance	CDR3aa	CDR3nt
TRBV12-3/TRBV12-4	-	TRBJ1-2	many	CASSLVGAEGYTF	TGTGCCAGCAGTTTAGTGGGGGCTGAGGGCTACACCTTC
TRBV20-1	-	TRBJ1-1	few	CSARDGKTVSTEAFF	TGCAGTGCTAGAGATGGCAAGACAGTTAGCACTGAAGCTTTCTTT
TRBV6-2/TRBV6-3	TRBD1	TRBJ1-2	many	CASRTQGLFYGYTF	TGTGCCAGCAGGACACAGGGGTTGTTCTATGGCTACACCTTC
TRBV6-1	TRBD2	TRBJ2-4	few	CASWHSGATKNIRYF	TGTGCCAGCTGGCATAGCGGGGCCACTAAAAACATTCGGTACTTC
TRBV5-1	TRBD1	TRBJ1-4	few	CASSFQGDDEKLFF	TGCGCCAGCAGCTTTCAGGGGGATGATGAAAAACTGTTTTTT
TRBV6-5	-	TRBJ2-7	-	CASSYSGVQSYEQYF	TGTGCCAGCAGTTACTCGGGAGTCCAATCGTACGAGCAGTACTTC
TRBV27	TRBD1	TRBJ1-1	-	CASSLVQGWTEAFF	TGTGCCAGCAGTTTAGTACAGGGGTGGACTGAAGCTTTCTTT
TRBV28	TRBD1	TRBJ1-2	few	CASSFSPGQGTGYTF	TGTGCCAGCAGTTTTTCACCGGGACAGGGGACCGGCTACACCTTC
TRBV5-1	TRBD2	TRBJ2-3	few	CASIGVAGSTDTQYF	TGCGCCAGCATCGGGGTAGCGGGGAGCACAGATACGCAGTATTTT
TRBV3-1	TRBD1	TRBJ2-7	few	CASGRHRGNEQYF	TGTGCCAGCGGACGACACAGGGGAAACGAGCAGTACTTC
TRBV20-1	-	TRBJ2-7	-	CSARGRRGTTGSNEQYF	TGCAGTGCTAGAGGTCGACGAGGGACGACAGGCTCCAACGAGCAGTACTTC
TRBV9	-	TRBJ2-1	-	CASSVGGLQTNEQFF	TGTGCCAGCAGCGTAGGAGGTCTTCAGACCAATGAGCAGTTCTTC
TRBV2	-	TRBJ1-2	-	CASSERDLAYGYTF	TGTGCCAGCAGTGAGAGGGATCTGGCCTATGGCTACACCTTC
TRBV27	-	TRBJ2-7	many	CASRKDPWGAHYEQYF	TGTGCCAGCAGAAAGGACCCGTGGGGGGCCCACTACGAGCAGTACTTC
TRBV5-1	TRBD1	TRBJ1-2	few	CATSPRTGGTYGYTF	TGCGCCACCTCACCTCGGACAGGGGGCACCTATGGCTACACCTTC
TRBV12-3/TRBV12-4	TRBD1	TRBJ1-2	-	CASSTKGQGGGYTF	TGTGCCAGCAGTACCAAAGGACAGGGGGGTGGCTACACCTTC
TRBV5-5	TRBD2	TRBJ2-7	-	CASSLLSGAGGPIEQYF	TGTGCCAGCAGCTTGCTTAGTGGAGCGGGGGGGCCGATCGAGCAGTACTTC
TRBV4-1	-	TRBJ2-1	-	CASSPWTNYNEQFF	TGCGCCAGCAGCCCTTGGACTAACTACAATGAGCAGTTCTTC
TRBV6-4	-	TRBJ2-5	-	CASRGGPSGNEQYF	TGTGCCAGCAGGGGGGGGCCCTCCGGGAATGAGCAGTACTTC
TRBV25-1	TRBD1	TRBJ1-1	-	CASSEYGQGIEAFF	TGTGCCAGCAGTGAATATGGACAGGGGATTGAAGCTTTCTTT
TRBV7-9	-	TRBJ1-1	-	CASSLQVLNTEAFF	TGTGCCAGCAGCCTACAGGTATTAAACACTGAAGCTTTCTTT
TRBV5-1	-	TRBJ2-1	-	CASRDPIHNEQFF	TGCGCCAGCAGGGACCCGATCCACAATGAGCAGTTCTTC
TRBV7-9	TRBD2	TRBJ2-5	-	CASRGGGSLQETQYF	TGTGCCAGCCGGGGGGGCGGGAGTCTTCAAGAGACCCAGTACTTC
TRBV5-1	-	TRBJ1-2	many	CASSLDTQSSYGYTF	TGCGCCAGCAGCCTGGACACTCAATCGTCCTATGGCTACACCTTC
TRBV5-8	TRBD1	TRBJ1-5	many	CASSFIQGAGNQPQHF	TGTGCCAGCAGCTTTATACAGGGGGCCGGCAATCAGCCCCAGCATTTT
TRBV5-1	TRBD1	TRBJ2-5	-	CASRGTGGNVRETQYF	TGCGCCAGCAGGGGAACAGGGGGCAATGTGCGAGAGACCCAGTACTTC
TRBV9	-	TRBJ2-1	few	CASSVVAGTPYNEQFF	TGTGCCAGCAGCGTAGTCGCGGGGACTCCCTACAATGAGCAGTTCTTC
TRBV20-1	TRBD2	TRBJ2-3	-	CSARVGTSIGNTQYF	TGCAGTGCTAGAGTGGGGACTAGCATCGGGAATACGCAGTATTTT
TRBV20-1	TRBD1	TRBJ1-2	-	CRPGGVDGYTF	TGCAGGCCAGGGGGAGTAGATGGCTACACCTTC
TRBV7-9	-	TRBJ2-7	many	CASTPSYEQYF	TGTGCCAGCACTCCGTCCTACGAGCAGTACTTC
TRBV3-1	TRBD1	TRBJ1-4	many	CASSHQTGINEKLFF	TGTGCCAGCAGCCACCAGACAGGGATTAATGAAAAACTGTTTTTT
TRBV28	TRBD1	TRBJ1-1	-	CASSPQQGEVSTEAFF	TGTGCCAGCAGTCCCCAACAGGGGGAGGTCTCGACTGAAGCTTTCTTT
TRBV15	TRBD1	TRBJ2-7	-	CATSSYGTGPSYEQYF	TGTGCCACCAGCAGTTACGGGACAGGACCTTCCTACGAGCAGTACTTC
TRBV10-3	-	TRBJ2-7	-	CAISESSVGPSGEQYF	TGTGCCATCAGTGAGTCGAGCGTCGGTCCCTCGGGTGAGCAGTACTTC
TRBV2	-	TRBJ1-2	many	CASTRGDYGYTF	TGTGCCAGCACCAGGGGCGACTATGGCTACACCTTC
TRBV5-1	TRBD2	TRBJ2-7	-	CASSPRGLAGGWISEQYF	TGCGCCAGCAGCCCCCGAGGACTAGCGGGGGGCTGGATCTCCGAGCAGTACTTC
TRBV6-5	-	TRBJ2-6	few	CASSYSTGLTFGANVLTF	TGTGCCAGCAGTTACTCTACGGGTCTTACATTTGGGGCCAACGTCCTGACTTTC
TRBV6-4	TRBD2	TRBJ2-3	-	CASASGSTDTQYF	TGTGCCAGCGCTAGCGGGAGCACAGATACGCAGTATTTT
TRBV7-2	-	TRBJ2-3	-	CASSGRPGAPTDTQYF	TGTGCCAGCAGCGGACGACCCGGTGCCCCCACAGATACGCAGTATTTT
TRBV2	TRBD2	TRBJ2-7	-	CASRGLDLSSYEQYF	TGTGCCAGCAGAGGACTAGACCTGAGCTCCTACGAGCAGTACTTC
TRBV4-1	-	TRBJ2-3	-	CASSRSGSFTGTQYF	TGCGCCAGCAGCCGGTCGGGCTCGTTCACAGGTACGCAGTATTTT
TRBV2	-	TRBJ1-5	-	CASTGDGLGNQPQHF	TGTGCCAGCACCGGGGACGGATTGGGCAATCAGCCCCAGCATTTT
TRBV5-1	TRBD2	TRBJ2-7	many	CASSSLAGGLTYEQYF	TGCGCCAGCAGCTCACTAGCGGGGGGCCTAACCTACGAGCAGTACTTC
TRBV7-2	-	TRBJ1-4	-	CASSPAAATNEKLFF	TGTGCCAGCAGCCCCGCGGCGGCAACTAATGAAAAACTGTTTTTT
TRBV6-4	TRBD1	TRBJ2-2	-	CASSQGVRTGELFF	TGTGCCAGCAGTCAGGGGGTTCGGACCGGGGAGCTGTTTTTT
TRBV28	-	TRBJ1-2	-	CASSSSKSTALLFGYTF	-
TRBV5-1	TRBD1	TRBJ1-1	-	CASSLRTGDTEAFF	TGCGCCAGCAGCCTGAGGACAGGGGACACTGAAGCTTTCTTT
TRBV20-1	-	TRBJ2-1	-	CSARGTEQFF	TGCAGTGCTAGGGGGACAGAGCAGTTCTTC
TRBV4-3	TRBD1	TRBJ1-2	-	CASSHKTGASFNYGYTF	TGCGCCAGCAGCCACAAGACAGGGGCGTCATTTAACTATGGCTACACCTTC
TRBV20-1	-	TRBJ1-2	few	CSAVRVPDYTF	TGCAGTGCAGTCAGGGTCCCGGACTACACCTTC
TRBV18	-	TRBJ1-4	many	CASSRARYNEKLFF	TGTGCCAGCTCGCGGGCGAGGTATAATGAAAAACTGTTTTTT
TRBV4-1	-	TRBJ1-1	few	CASSQYRDTEAFF	TGCGCCAGCAGCCAATACAGGGACACTGAAGCTTTCTTT